This TCR beta chain comes out of a study of cytomegalovirus exposure and HLA in healthy donors. Whole-study findings and limits: The study listed under 200 cytomegalovirus-associated TCR beta chains. Presence/absence analysis assumed near-uniform sequencing depth across donors. The later analysis indicated that the majority of CMV-associated TCR beta chains appeared HLA-restricted.

A note on this clone: Its antigen is unknown.

This PCR relied on a set of 60 Vbeta primers and 13 Jbeta primers. Libraries were prepared by immunoSEQ multiplex PCR; TCRdb keeps only in-frame clonotypes and omits some of them. The table includes some 170,000 clones, about four fifths detected once. Sequencing used PBMCs. This clonotype was sampled from a woman aged 18-29 years in good health and CMV-seropositive.

CDR3 loop: CASSQYTLAGRTDTQYF. The CDR3 DNA sequence: TGCGCCAGCAGCCAATATACCCTAGCGGGGAGAACAGATACGCAGTATTTT. J is TRBJ2-3 and V is TRBV4-3; TRBD2 matches at 9 bases. CDR1 is LGHNA and CDR2 is YSLEER in the germline V gene. The CDR3 covers 17 residues. Trimming took 2 bases from V and 3 from J; bases not matched to a gene: 9.